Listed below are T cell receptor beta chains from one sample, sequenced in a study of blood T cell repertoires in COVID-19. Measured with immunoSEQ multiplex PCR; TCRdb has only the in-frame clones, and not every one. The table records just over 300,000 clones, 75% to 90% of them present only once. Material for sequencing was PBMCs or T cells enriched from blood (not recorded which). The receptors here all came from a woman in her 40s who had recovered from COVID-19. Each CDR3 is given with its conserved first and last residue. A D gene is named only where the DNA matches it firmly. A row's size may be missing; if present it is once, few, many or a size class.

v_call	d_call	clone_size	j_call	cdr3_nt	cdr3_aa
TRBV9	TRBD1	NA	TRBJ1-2	TGTGCCAGCAGCGTAGCGTCAGGGGGCCATGGCTACACCTTC	CASSVASGGHGYTF
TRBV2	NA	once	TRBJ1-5	TGTGCCAGCAGTGGGGACATTAGCAATCAGCCCCAGCATTTT	CASSGDISNQPQHF
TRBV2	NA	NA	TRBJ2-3	TGTGCCAGCTTAGCGAGGGCTGAAAGCTTCACAGATACGCAGTATTTT	CASLARAESFTDTQYF
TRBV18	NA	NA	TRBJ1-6	TGTGCCAGCTCACCGGATACGGGACAAACTAATTCACCCCTCCACTTT	CASSPDTGQTNSPLHF
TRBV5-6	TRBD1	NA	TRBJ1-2	TGTGCCAGCACCGCCGCCGGGACAGTAGGCTACACCTTC	CASTAAGTVGYTF
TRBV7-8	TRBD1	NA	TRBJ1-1	TGTGCCAGCAGCTTATGGGCCCACAGACAGGGGGAAGCTTTCTTT	CASSLWAHRQGEAFF
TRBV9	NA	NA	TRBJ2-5	TGTGCCAGCAGCGTAGCTCTAGCCCAAGAGACCCAGTACTTC	CASSVALAQETQYF
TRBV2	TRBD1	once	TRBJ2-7	TGTGCCAGCAGTTCGACAGGGAACTACGAGCAGTACTTC	CASSSTGNYEQYF
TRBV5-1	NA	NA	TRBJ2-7	TGCGCCAGCAGCTTGGTTTTAGGGGCCGACGAGCAGTACTTC	CASSLVLGADEQYF
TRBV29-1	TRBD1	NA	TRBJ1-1	TGCAGCGTTGAAGCTCCGGGACAGGGAGTCGAAGCTTTCTTT	CSVEAPGQGVEAFF
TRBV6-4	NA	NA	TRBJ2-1	TGTGCCAGCAGTGACTCGAGTCAGGGAACGAATGAGCAGTTCTTC	CASSDSSQGTNEQFF
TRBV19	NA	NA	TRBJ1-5	TGTGCCAGTAGTATTTACCCCCTAGGCAGGGGAAGCAATCAGCCCCAGCATTTT	CASSIYPLGRGSNQPQHF
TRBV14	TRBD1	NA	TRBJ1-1	TGTGCCAGCAGCCAAGCAAATTACAGGGGAACTGAAGCTTTCTTT	CASSQANYRGTEAFF
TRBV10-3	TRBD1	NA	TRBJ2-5	TGTGCCATCAGTGAGGTCCCAGGGGGCAACGGAGAGACCCAGTACTTC	CAISEVPGGNGETQYF
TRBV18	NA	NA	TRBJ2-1	TGTGCCAGCTCACCAGGGCGGGGGCCAGGGAATGAGCAGTTCTTC	CASSPGRGPGNEQFF
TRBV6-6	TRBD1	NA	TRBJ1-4	TGTGCCAGCAGTTCGCAGGGGGGAAGTAATGAAAAACTGTTTTTT	CASSSQGGSNEKLFF
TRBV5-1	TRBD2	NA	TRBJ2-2	TGCGCCAGCAGCTTGTTAGCGGGGAACACCGGGGAGCTGTTTTTT	CASSLLAGNTGELFF
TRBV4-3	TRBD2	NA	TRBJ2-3	TGCGCCAGCAGCCCCGGGGTAGCGGGGGGCCCAGATACGCAGTATTTT	CASSPGVAGGPDTQYF
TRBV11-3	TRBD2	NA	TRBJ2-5	TGTGCCAGCAGCTTCGGCGGGGGGGGACTACTGGAGACCCAGTACTTC	CASSFGGGGLLETQYF
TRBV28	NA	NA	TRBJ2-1	TGTGCCAGCAGTTTCCCGGACAGAGCGCAGTTCTTC	CASSFPDRAQFF
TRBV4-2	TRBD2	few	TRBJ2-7	TGTGCCAGCAGCCATCAGCTAGCGGGGGCCATGTACGAGCAGTACTTC	CASSHQLAGAMYEQYF
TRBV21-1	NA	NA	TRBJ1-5	TGTGCCAGCAGCAAAGACCGGACAGGAGATAATAGCAATCAGCCCCAGCATTTT	CASSKDRTGDNSNQPQHF
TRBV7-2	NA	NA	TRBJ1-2	TGTGCCAGCAGCTTAGTTCAGGGAAGCTCTGACTATGGCTACACCTTC	CASSLVQGSSDYGYTF
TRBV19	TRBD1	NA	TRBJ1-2	TGTGCCAGTAGCCCCGACAGGGACGGGGGCTACACCTTC	CASSPDRDGGYTF
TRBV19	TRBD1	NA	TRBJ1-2	TGTGCCAGTAGCGGACAGGCGGCAGACTATGGCTACACCTTC	CASSGQAADYGYTF
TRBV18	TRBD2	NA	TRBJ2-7	TGTGCCAGCTCACTTCCTGGTACGGGGGGGGTCTACGAGCAGTACTTC	CASSLPGTGGVYEQYF
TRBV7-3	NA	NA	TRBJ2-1	TGTGCCAGCAGCTTGGGACTGGGTTCCTACAATGAGCAGTTCTTC	CASSLGLGSYNEQFF
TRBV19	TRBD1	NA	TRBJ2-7	TGTGCCAGTTCTACTCGACCGGGACAGCGGACCTACGAGCAGTACTTC	CASSTRPGQRTYEQYF